These T cell receptor beta chains were read from a single sample in a study of beta chain features in type 1 diabetes. Sequencing used immunoSEQ multiplex PCR; TCRdb keeps in-frame clones, though not all of them. This sample carries roughly 290,000 clones, approximately 16% of them seen once, and the ten largest clones take about 0.014%. The sequencing sample was made of naive CD4+ T cells from blood. All receptors derive from a man aged 18-30 years with type 1 diabetes. Both conserved end residues are part of each CDR3. Fields, in order: V gene, J gene, clone size, CDR3 length, D gene, CDR3 DNA, CDR3 protein. A D gene is named only where the DNA matches it firmly. The size of a clone is reported for some rows only, either as once, few or many, or as a class for expanded clones.

V gene: TRBV6-6
J gene: TRBJ1-1
clone size: .
CDR3 length: 10
D gene: .
CDR3 DNA: TGTGCCAGCCTCGGGGGTAGGGCTTTCTTT
CDR3 protein: CASLGGRAFF

V gene: TRBV18
J gene: TRBJ2-7
clone size: .
CDR3 length: 13
D gene: .
CDR3 DNA: TGTGCCAGCTCACCACCCGGACATGACGAGCAGTACTTC
CDR3 protein: CASSPPGHDEQYF

V gene: TRBV7-9
J gene: TRBJ2-3
clone size: few
CDR3 length: 14
D gene: .
CDR3 DNA: TGTGCCAGCAGCCTAGGGACTCTCGCAGATACGCAGTATTTT
CDR3 protein: CASSLGTLADTQYF

V gene: TRBV5-1
J gene: TRBJ2-1
clone size: .
CDR3 length: 13
D gene: .
CDR3 DNA: TGCGCCAGCAGCTTGGCCGTTGGCTATGAGCAGTTCTTC
CDR3 protein: CASSLAVGYEQFF

V gene: TRBV28
J gene: TRBJ2-5
clone size: .
CDR3 length: 14
D gene: TRBD2
CDR3 DNA: TGTGCCAGCAGTGCCCTTAGCGGGAGTAAGACCCAGTACTTC
CDR3 protein: CASSALSGSKTQYF

V gene: TRBV6-5
J gene: TRBJ1-1
clone size: .
CDR3 length: 13
D gene: TRBD1
CDR3 DNA: TGTGCCAGCAGTACGGACAGGTTCGCTGAAGCTTTCTTT
CDR3 protein: CASSTDRFAEAFF

V gene: TRBV5-1
J gene: TRBJ1-1
clone size: .
CDR3 length: 17
D gene: TRBD1
CDR3 DNA: TGCGCCAGCAGCTCTGTGTACAGGGGTAGAAAGAACACTGAAGCTTTCTTT
CDR3 protein: CASSSVYRGRKNTEAFF

V gene: TRBV9
J gene: TRBJ2-1
clone size: .
CDR3 length: 15
D gene: TRBD1
CDR3 DNA: TGTGCCAGCAGCGTAGGACTACAGGGGGACAATGAGCAGTTCTTC
CDR3 protein: CASSVGLQGDNEQFF

V gene: TRBV30
J gene: TRBJ1-2
clone size: few
CDR3 length: 12
D gene: .
CDR3 DNA: TGTGCCTGGAGCCCGACGGGGAATGGCTACACCTTC
CDR3 protein: CAWSPTGNGYTF

V gene: TRBV4-3
J gene: TRBJ1-2
clone size: few
CDR3 length: 14
D gene: .
CDR3 DNA: TGCGCCAGCAGCCAAGATTTTGGGCCCTATGGCTACACCTTC
CDR3 protein: CASSQDFGPYGYTF

V gene: TRBV2
J gene: TRBJ2-7
clone size: few
CDR3 length: 16
D gene: TRBD2
CDR3 DNA: TGTGCCAAGTCGCCTCTTCGGGCGGGAGCGGACTACGAGCAGTACTTC
CDR3 protein: CAKSPLRAGADYEQYF

V gene: TRBV11-2
J gene: TRBJ2-4
clone size: .
CDR3 length: 15
D gene: TRBD2
CDR3 DNA: TGTGCCAGCAGCCATCGGGAGGAGGGCAAAAACATTCAGTACTTC
CDR3 protein: CASSHREEGKNIQYF

V gene: TRBV29-1
J gene: TRBJ2-2
clone size: few
CDR3 length: 15
D gene: TRBD1
CDR3 DNA: TGCAGCGTTGAAGACCCAGGGGGTTACACCGGGGAGCTGTTTTTT
CDR3 protein: CSVEDPGGYTGELFF

V gene: TRBV27
J gene: TRBJ2-5
clone size: .
CDR3 length: 13
D gene: TRBD2
CDR3 DNA: TGTGCCAGCAGTTTGACTAGCTGGGGGACCCAGTACTTC
CDR3 protein: CASSLTSWGTQYF

V gene: TRBV10-2
J gene: TRBJ2-1
clone size: .
CDR3 length: 14
D gene: TRBD1
CDR3 DNA: TGCGCCAGCAGTGAGAGCCAGGGGGCACGGGAGCAGTTCTTC
CDR3 protein: CASSESQGAREQFF

V gene: TRBV18
J gene: TRBJ1-4
clone size: .
CDR3 length: 11
D gene: .
CDR3 DNA: TGTGCCAGCTCACCCGGGGAAAAACTGTTTTTT
CDR3 protein: CASSPGEKLFF

V gene: TRBV29-1
J gene: TRBJ2-7
clone size: few
CDR3 length: 16
D gene: .
CDR3 DNA: TGCAGCACCCGGGGGGTCCCGGGACAGGCGACCTACGAGCAGTACTTC
CDR3 protein: CSTRGVPGQATYEQYF

V gene: TRBV5-6
J gene: TRBJ1-3
clone size: .
CDR3 length: 15
D gene: TRBD1
CDR3 DNA: TGTGCCAGCAGCCGAATCGACAGGGCTGGAAACACCATATATTTT
CDR3 protein: CASSRIDRAGNTIYF

V gene: TRBV5-6
J gene: TRBJ2-7
clone size: few
CDR3 length: 16
D gene: TRBD1
CDR3 DNA: TGTGCCAGCAGCCTCACCGGGACAGGGTTCTCCTACGAGCAGTACTTC
CDR3 protein: CASSLTGTGFSYEQYF

V gene: TRBV18
J gene: TRBJ1-2
clone size: .
CDR3 length: 13
D gene: .
CDR3 DNA: TGTGCCAGCTCACCAGCGGGGAACTATGGCTACACCTTC
CDR3 protein: CASSPAGNYGYTF

V gene: TRBV4-3
J gene: TRBJ1-6
clone size: few
CDR3 length: 14
D gene: .
CDR3 DNA: TGCGCCAGCAGCCTAGTACTCCGGAATTCACCCCTCCACTTT
CDR3 protein: CASSLVLRNSPLHF

V gene: TRBV9
J gene: TRBJ1-3
clone size: few
CDR3 length: 14
D gene: TRBD1
CDR3 DNA: TGTGCCAGCAGCGTGGACAGGGGAACGGAAACCATATATTTT
CDR3 protein: CASSVDRGTETIYF

V gene: TRBV29-1
J gene: TRBJ1-2
clone size: few
CDR3 length: 12
D gene: .
CDR3 DNA: TGCAGCGTTGCAAAGGGGTTGGGTGGCTACACCTTC
CDR3 protein: CSVAKGLGGYTF

V gene: TRBV30
J gene: TRBJ2-2
clone size: .
CDR3 length: 12
D gene: .
CDR3 DNA: TGTGCCTGGAGTGCGGGGTCCGGGGAGCTGTTTTTT
CDR3 protein: CAWSAGSGELFF

V gene: TRBV25-1
J gene: TRBJ1-3
clone size: .
CDR3 length: 14
D gene: TRBD1
CDR3 DNA: TGTGCCAGCAGCGGACAGGGGGCAGGGAACACCATATATTTT
CDR3 protein: CASSGQGAGNTIYF